Shown below are 30 T cell receptor beta chains from a single sample sequenced in a study of monozygotic twins with cystic fibrosis (dated by TCRdb to the early 2020s). Library preparation employed the immunoSEQ multiplex PCR assay. As stored in TCRdb, this immuneACCESS dataset retains in-frame rearrangements with V and J assigned. A fraction of the clones does not appear; measured against another copy, unresolved V genes explain less than half of the discrepancy, and the remainder lacks a known reason. The sample contains 15,000 to 20,000 clones, around 97% of them found a single time. The top ten clones comprise 1.9% of the sample. The sequenced material came from blood. These receptors all come from a woman aged 25 to 45 with cystic fibrosis.

The V gene is TRBV4-1, the J gene TRBJ2-7; 10 nucleotides match TRBD1. This CDR3 comprises 13 residues. The germline CDR1 and CDR2 sequences are MGHRA and YSYEKL. J gave up 7 bases and V 6 bases, and 6 bases lay outside the gene matches. The CDR3 here is CASRGQGGREQYF. Written as DNA, the CDR3 is TGCGCCAGCAGAGGACAGGGGGGTCGGGAGCAGTACTTC.

The chain uses TRBV6-4 and TRBJ2-2, with TRBD2 matching over 8 bases. V was clipped by 2 bases and J by 1 base; unmatched bases: 0. The germline V gene has CDR1 MRHNA and CDR2 SNTAGT. The CDR3 contains 15 residues. The CDR3 region has the DNA TGTGCCAGCAGTGACCTAGCGGGGAACACCGGGGAGCTGTTTTTT. Translating gives CASSDLAGNTGELFF.

The chain couples TRBV6-5 to TRBJ2-2, with D possibly being TRBD1 or TRBD2 (5 bases each). Germline CDR1 and CDR2: MNHEY and SVGAGI. The V end was cut by 2 bases, the J end by 4 bases, with 8 bases between. The CDR3 runs to 14 residues. The DNA for the CDR3 is TGTGCCAGCAGTTACGACAGCGGCACCGGGGAGCTGTTTTTT. Amino acid sequence: CASSYDSGTGELFF.

The chain recombines TRBV5-1 with TRBJ1-6; D is perhaps TRBD1 (5 bases). V dropped 1 base and J dropped 8 bases, with 10 bases sitting between them. Germline V CDR1 and CDR2: SGHRS, YFSETQ. CDR3 length: 14 residues. CDR3 sequence reads: CASSLSRVDSPLHF. The CDR3 bases are TGCGCCAGCAGCTTGAGCAGGGTAGATTCACCCCTCCACTTT.

The chain combines TRBV9 with TRBJ2-5; D may be TRBD1 or TRBD2 (6 bases each). Germline values: CDR1 SGDLS, CDR2 YYNGEE. The V and J ends lost 3 bases and 5 bases respectively, with 14 bases between them. CDR3 size: 14 residues. Written as DNA, the CDR3 is TGTGCCAGCAGCGACCCGGGGGCCGGCGAGACCCAGTACTTC. Its translation: CASSDPGAGETQYF.

This clone showed up just once. This rearrangement joins TRBV4-3 to TRBJ2-1; D possibly corresponds to TRBD2 (6 bases). CDR3 size: 16 residues. Trimming removed 2 bases at V and 3 bases at J, with 14 bases between. The germline V gene encodes CDR1 LGHNA and CDR2 YSLEER. CDR3 region: CASSQQRSSVYNEQFF. The CDR3 DNA is TGCGCCAGCAGCCAACAACGCTCTAGCGTCTACAATGAGCAGTTCTTC.

Here the CDR3 DNA reads TGTGCCAGCAGTGAAAGGGGAGCGGGGGGGCCGGAGACCCAGTACTTC. It codes for CASSERGAGGPETQYF. The rearrangement uses TRBV6-1 and TRBJ2-5; 10 bases map to TRBD2. Trimming took 2 bases from V and 5 from J; bases not matched to a gene: 8. The CDR3 runs to 16 residues. The germline gives CDR1 MNHNS, CDR2 SASEGT.

CDR3 DNA: TGTGCCAGCAGCTTAGGGGACAGGAGCACAGATACGCAGTATTTT. This codes for CASSLGDRSTDTQYF. The rearrangement uses TRBV7-6 and TRBJ2-3, with 8 bases identical to TRBD1. The germline CDR1 and CDR2 sequences are SGHVS and FNYEAQ. Trimming cost V 1 base and J 0 bases; bases outside gene matches: 0. This CDR3 has 15 amino acids.

This chain joins TRBV4-1 and TRBJ2-4; D might be TRBD1 or TRBD2, each matching 5 bases. Per germline, CDR1 MGHRA and CDR2 YSYEKL. The CDR3 spans 17 residues. V was cut by 7 bases and J by 3 bases, with 22 bases left in between. The DNA of the CDR3 is TGCGCCAGCACCCCGGGGCTGACATGGGTGGGCAAAAACATTCAGTACTTC. It codes for CASTPGLTWVGKNIQYF.

This sequence joins TRBV6-5 and TRBJ1-3; D possibly corresponds to TRBD1 (5 bases). Germline CDR1 and CDR2: MNHEY and SVGAGI. CDR3 length: 15 residues. Trimming removed 0 bases at V and 4 bases at J, with 10 bases between. The DNA of the CDR3 is TGTGCCAGCAGTTACTCCCCGCGGGACGGAAACACCATATATTTT. Translating gives CASSYSPRDGNTIYF.

The V gene is TRBV4-3, the J gene TRBJ2-3, with 11 nucleotides matching TRBD2. CDR1 and CDR2 from the germline V gene are LGHNA and YSLEER. The CDR3 runs 16 residues. The junction had 8 bases not matched to a gene; V was cut back by 1 base and J by 8 bases. CDR3 protein: CASSQGLAGQRGTQYF. The CDR3 nucleotides read TGCGCCAGCAGCCAAGGACTAGCGGGGCAGCGAGGTACGCAGTATTTT.

The chain carries TRBV7-2 and TRBJ1-1; no clear D gene. The germline V and J ends were trimmed by 2 bases and 0 bases, with 7 bases remaining between them. CDR1 is SGHTA, CDR2 FQGNSA, per germline. The CDR3 has 14 residues. CDR3 in DNA: TGTGCCAGCAGCTTAACGTTCATGAACACTGAAGCTTTCTTT. Protein sequence: CASSLTFMNTEAFF.

The V gene is TRBV27, the J gene TRBJ2-5, with D maybe TRBD2 (6 bases). With 8 bases removed from V and 8 bases from J, the gap between germline ends came to 21 bases. Germline-derived CDR1 and CDR2 are MNHEY and SMNVEV (reference sequence). The CDR3 runs to 14 residues. DNA of the CDR3: TGTGCCAGCTCACAGACTAGTGTCGGTGGAACCCAGTACTTC. Amino acids: CASSQTSVGGTQYF.

CDR3 DNA: TGTGCCAGTAGTGTTCCCGGGACAGGGGACTACGAGCAGTACTTC. This sequence encodes CASSVPGTGDYEQYF. The rearrangement joins TRBV19 to TRBJ2-7; TRBD1 agrees at 10 bases. Trimming removed 5 bases from V and 3 bases from J; junction bases left unmatched: 7. This CDR3 is 15 amino acids long. CDR1 is LNHDA and CDR2 is SQIVND in the germline V gene (reference sequence).

This chain connects TRBV4-1 to TRBJ1-2; unclear D gene. Germline CDR1 is MGHRA and CDR2 is YSYEKL. V was cut by 0 bases and J by 4 bases, with 3 bases left in between. This CDR3 spans 12 amino acids. CDR3 in amino acids: CASSQDSYGYTF. For the CDR3, the DNA is TGCGCCAGCAGCCAAGACAGCTATGGCTACACCTTC.

The chain recombines TRBV7-9 with TRBJ1-2, with a tentative D call TRBD1 (5 bases). Deletions cut 5 bases from V and 4 bases from J, with 14 bases between. CDR1 is SEHNR and CDR2 is FQNEAQ in the germline V gene (reference sequence). This CDR3 is 14 amino acids long. CDR3: CASSPSGGPYGYTF. DNA of the CDR3: TGTGCCAGCAGCCCTAGTGGGGGTCCCTATGGCTACACCTTC. Complete variable domain (other parts from reference TRBV7-9 and TRBJ1-2): DTGVSQNPRHKITKRGQNVTFRCDPISEHNRLYWYRQTLGQGPEFLTYFQNEAQLEKSRLLSDRFSAERPKGSFSTLEIQRTEQGDSAMYLCASSPSGGPYGYTFGSGTRLTVV.

The CDR3, as DNA: TGTGCCAGCAGCCCCCAGCTATCAGATACGCAGTATTTT. The encoded protein is CASSPQLSDTQYF. V usage is TRBV7-2 and J usage is TRBJ2-3; D unresolved. Trimming shortened V by 5 bases and J by 4 bases, and 10 bases separated the two germline ends. CDR1 SGHTA and CDR2 FQGNSA come from the germline V gene. The CDR3 runs 13 residues.

The chain links TRBV30 to TRBJ2-1; no firm D call. The CDR3 has 14 amino acids. The germline V gene encodes CDR1 GTSNPN and CDR2 SVGIG (reference sequence). V dropped 2 bases and J dropped 6 bases, with 14 bases sitting between them. CDR3 loop: CAWSSPKRINEQFF. The CDR3 DNA reads TGTGCCTGGAGTAGCCCTAAACGAATCAATGAGCAGTTCTTC.

The chain uses TRBV29-1 and TRBJ2-1; D unresolved. V was pared by 4 bases and J by 0 bases, with 13 bases between. The CDR3 runs 15 residues. The germline CDR1 and CDR2 sequences are SQVTM and ANQGSEA. The CDR3 DNA reads TGCAGCGTTGCCCAATCCTTGCGCTCCTACAATGAGCAGTTCTTC. Translating gives CSVAQSLRSYNEQFF.

The rearrangement uses TRBV7-2 and TRBJ2-1; 8 bases map to TRBD2. With 4 bases clipped from V and 7 bases from J, the junction kept 6 bases outside the gene matches. This CDR3 spans 14 amino acids. CDR1 is SGHTA, CDR2 FQGNSA, per germline. CDR3 bases: TGTGCCAGCAGCTCGGGGGGGACAACAAATGAGCAGTTCTTC. It specifies CASSSGGTTNEQFF.

The gene calls are TRBV4-1 and TRBJ1-6, with D unresolved. Looked up from germline, CDR1 is MGHRA and CDR2 is YSYEKL. The CDR3 spans 13 residues. Deletions cut 0 bases from V and 14 bases from J, with 11 bases between. The CDR3 DNA reads as TGCGCCAGCAGCCAAGATAAAGGATCCACCCTCCACTTT. Amino acid sequence: CASSQDKGSTLHF.

CDR3 protein: CASLQETQYF. CDR3 bases: TGTGCCAGCCTGCAAGAGACCCAGTACTTC. This chain links TRBV2 with TRBJ2-5; the D is unclear. Germline CDR1 SNHLY, CDR2 FYNNEI. V lost 8 bases and J lost 2, with 3 bases in between. The CDR3 totals 10 residues.

V usage is TRBV4-3 and J usage is TRBJ1-3; the D is unclear. V was cut by 1 base and J by 4 bases, with 5 bases left in between. The CDR3 is 13 residues long. The germline V gene encodes CDR1 LGHNA and CDR2 YSLEER. In DNA form, the CDR3 reads TGCGCCAGCAGCCAAGTGACGGGAAACACCATATATTTT. This encodes CASSQVTGNTIYF.

The V and J genes are TRBV11-2 and TRBJ1-1; maybe TRBD1 (6 bases). V lost 1 base to trimming and J lost 8 bases, with 11 bases between them. The CDR3 runs to 13 residues. Germline V lookup: CDR1 SGHAT, CDR2 FQNNGV. The CDR3 bases are TGTGCCAGCAGCTTAGCTTCCGGGACAGAAGCTTTCTTT. It codes for CASSLASGTEAFF.

V gene TRBV5-4 combines with J gene TRBJ2-7, with TRBD2 as a possible D gene (6 bases). The CDR3 is 12 amino acids. Trimming pared 3 bases from V and 2 bases from J, leaving 6 bases between. Germline V gene lookup returns CDR1 SGHNT and CDR2 YYREEE (reference sequence). CDR3 bases: TGTGCCAGCAGCTGGGGGGCCTACGAGCAGTACTTC. It specifies CASSWGAYEQYF. The full variable domain, rest sourced from reference TRBV5-4 and TRBJ2-7, is ETGVTQSPTHLIKTRGQQVTLRCSSQSGHNTVSWYQQALGQGPQFIFQYYREEENGRGNFPPRFSGLQFPNYSSELNVNALELDDSALYLCASSWGAYEQYFGPGTRLTVT.

The J gene is TRBJ2-7, the V gene TRBV6-1; 9 bases are a match to TRBD1. The V gene's germline CDR1 is MNHNS and CDR2 SASEGT. The CDR3 consists of 14 residues. J was trimmed by 3 bases and V by 4 bases; bases with no gene match: 4. The CDR3 here is CASSVGTGNYEQYF. For the CDR3, the DNA is TGTGCCAGCAGTGTCGGGACAGGGAACTACGAGCAGTACTTC.

The chain joins TRBV18 to TRBJ2-7; D remains ambiguous. In germline, CDR1 is KGHSH, CDR2 LQKENI. The CDR3 is 13 amino acids. V was shortened by 3 bases and J by 3 bases, with 9 bases between the two germline ends. CDR3 loop: CASSPDRIYEQYF. The DNA for the CDR3 is TGTGCCAGCTCACCGGACCGGATCTACGAGCAGTACTTC.

The rearrangement links TRBV2 to TRBJ1-2, with D perhaps matching TRBD1 (6 bases). CDR3 size: 15 residues. CDR1 and CDR2 (germline): SNHLY, FYNNEI. Trimming removed 6 bases at V and 4 bases at J, with 18 bases between. The CDR3 sequence is CASRGRGGHSYGYTF. In DNA form, the CDR3 reads TGTGCCAGCAGGGGAAGGGGGGGGCATAGCTATGGCTACACCTTC.

This clone has just one count. The chain links TRBV6-5 to TRBJ1-5, with D unresolved. V was shortened by 6 bases and J by 5 bases, with 14 bases between the two germline ends. CDR1 MNHEY and CDR2 SVGAGI come from the germline V gene. This CDR3 is 14 amino acids long. This chain's CDR3 is CASRPNLGDQPQHF. CDR3 nucleotide sequence: TGTGCCAGCAGACCGAATCTAGGCGATCAGCCCCAGCATTTT.

The chain has TRBV27 and TRBJ2-7; 8 bases map to TRBD2. Germline trimming cut 2 bases from V and 5 bases from J; bases unmatched to any gene: 5. The CDR3 has 14 residues. Germline CDR1 and CDR2: MNHEY and SMNVEV (reference sequence). CDR3 DNA sequence: TGTGCCAGCAGTTTAGTAGCGGGGTCCCACGAGCAGTACTTC. Protein sequence: CASSLVAGSHEQYF.